This T cell receptor beta chain was sequenced for a study of T cells after yellow fever vaccination (dated by TCRdb to the late 2010s). Background for the entire study: Using CD3, CD45RA, CCR7 and CD95 staining, memory subsets (EM, EMRA, CM and Tscm) were sorted on a BD FACS Aria III. Sorting of memory subsets took place on days 0, 15 and 45 and at 18 months after primary vaccination, as well as on days 0, 15 and 45 after the 30-year booster. Blood was drawn at multiple timepoints before and after primary and secondary immunization, with bulk PBMC replicates and cell subsets isolated. Libraries from fractions with low cell numbers were prepared with the SMART-Seq v4 Ultra Low Input RNA kit. Two healthy male donors made up the cohort, one aged 18 to 29 years and the other aged 30 to 39 years. To follow T-cell clones before and after primary and booster YFV17D yellow fever vaccination, bulk TCR alpha and beta repertoires were sequenced over time. Paper-wide results and their limitations: The study included only a couple of donors, which limits how far the findings can be generalized. On day 0, almost all vaccine-responding clonotypes were below detection in the sorted memory subsets. After the booster, most of the clones that had expanded following primary vaccination were detected again (just under 97% of CD4 and around 87% of CD8), which suggests that memory was broadly maintained. The secondary T-cell response was weaker than the primary response but faster, peaking on day 5 instead of day 15. Computational filtering was needed because FACS-sorted repertoires could contain abundant contaminating clonotypes from the bulk population. A small share of clonotypes was detected in both CD4 and CD8 compartments, with the overlap likely arising from convergent recombination.

V is pruned by 3 bases and J by 5 bases, leaving 4 bases of the junction without a gene match. CDR1 SGHRS and CDR2 YFSETQ were looked up in the germline V gene. The CDR3 runs 13 residues from the cysteine to the phenylalanine. Only CDR3 DNA is held: 39 bases, read in frame from base 1. The treatment or condition label of this sample denotes: live attenuated yellow fever vaccine strain. A standard Ficoll-Paque protocol was used to isolate PBMCs from peripheral blood. The RNeasy Micro Kit was used to extract RNA from sorted memory subsets. This clonotype showed up just a few times. No clone much larger than this one lies a single base away; base qualities are absent. The instrument was an Illumina NovaSeq 6000. Synthesis of TCR cDNA relied on 5'RACE template switching, a step that introduced a universal primer site along with unique molecular identifiers. cDNA synthesis was primed from both the TCR alpha and TCR beta constant segments. Library amplification used two PCR steps, and the second PCR step added sample barcodes and sequencing adapters. Sequencing of the libraries was done on either Illumina HiSeq 2500 (2x100 bp) or NovaSeq (2x150 bp). Under the source paper's analysis protocol: MIGEC handled demultiplexing of reads and collapsing into UMI consensus sequences, while MiXCR performed V(D)J alignment. Vaccine-responding clonotypes were identified with edgeR using replicate PBMC samples, with FDR below 0.01 and a log2 fold change above 5 up to day 15 being required. Each bulk clonotype was labeled CD4 or CD8 based on which sequenced repertoire, CD4 or CD8, contained the clonotype at higher abundance. To estimate how each clone was distributed across memory phenotypes, clonotype frequencies in memory subsets were weighted by FACS-sorted cell numbers. The public reads were reprocessed in TCRdb via fastp at Q25 and MiXCR, keeping in-frame beta chains. For every CDR3 protein sequence, its rows merge into one entry that carries the most common genes and DNA. These V and J calls are TCRdb output, not the study's own analysis. In this sample the table shows 45,000 to 75,000 distinct CDR3 sequences, around 6.1% of which occur a single time. About a third of the sample is taken by the ten largest.

This sample comprised PBMCs, either bulk or a sorted T-cell subset (CD4+, CD8+, memory, or dextramer-sorted; not recorded which), obtained on the day of the yellow fever booster vaccination. The chain is made from TRBV5-1 and TRBJ1-1; TRBD1 aligns with 7 central bases. The receptor's source is a man aged 18 to 30 who received the YFV17D yellow fever vaccine. The DNA reads TGCGCCAGCAGCTGGACAGGACAAACTGAAGCTTTCTTT. Its protein reads: CASSWTGQTEAFF.